This T cell receptor beta chain was sequenced in a study of blood T cells in healthy people across ages. The germline CDR1 and CDR2 sequences are KGHDR and SFDVKD. This CDR3 has 15 residues. Losses at the gene ends were 8 bases for V and 5 bases for J; bases not matched to a gene: 13. A second PCR of roughly 7 to 11 cycles used a sample-barcoded 5' primer and a J-beta primer mix. TCRdb re-derived calls from the 5' RACE reads in MiXCR, one entry per CDR3 protein. In the table there are 980,000 or so distinct CDR3 sequences, around 46% of which are singletons. Per sample, at least 5 micrograms of total RNA were extracted.

The chain is built from TRBV24-1 and TRBJ2-5; 7 bases match TRBD2. Source material: blood. The receptor was derived from a man aged 30 to 39 in good health. CDR3 nucleotide sequence: TGTGCCACCAAGGAAGCCGGGACTATCAGGGAGACCCAGTACTTC. This translates into CATKEAGTIRETQYF.